This T cell receptor beta chain is drawn from a study of CD8+CD57+ T cells in acquired aplastic anemia. On the study more broadly: On average, sorted CD4+ and CD8+ cells gave around 3 ug of DNA. General study findings and limits: The same twenty-nine CD8+ CDR3 sequences occurred in patients and in controls. Controls did not differ significantly from patients in CD8+ Simpson's diversity.

TCR beta VDJ and CDR3 profiles were obtained from a genomic DNA template. TCRdb re-derived calls from the reads in MiXCR, one entry per CDR3 protein. The sample has tens of thousands of distinct CDR3 sequences; roughly 72% are singletons. Patients chosen for sequencing had shown CD8+CD57+ cell expansion by flow cytometry. The patients, all of them, had severe acquired aplastic anemia. For this clonotype: The antigen remains unidentified.

Trimming took 4 bases from V and 7 from J, leaving 19 bases between them. The CDR3 spans 15 residues. The V gene's germline CDR1 is SEHNR and CDR2 FQNEAQ (reference sequence). V usage is TRBV7-9 and J usage is TRBJ1-2, with D hard to call. Specimen: sorted CD4+, CD8+, or CD8+CD57+ T cells (not recorded which) from PBMCs. The clonotype was recovered from a human donor with aplastic anemia. The CDR3 DNA sequence: TGTGCCAGCAGCTCGTTCACGCCGGAATCGGGTGGCTACACCTTC. Amino acid sequence: CASSSFTPESGGYTF. The variable domain in full, with the rest retrieved from reference TRBV7-9 and TRBJ1-2, is DTGVSQNPRHKITKRGQNVTFRCDPISEHNRLYWYRQTLGQGPEFLTYFQNEAQLEKSRLLSDRFSAERPKGSFSTLEIQRTEQGDSAMYLCASSSFTPESGGYTFGSGTRLTVV.